Listed below are T cell receptor beta chains from one sample, sequenced in a study of early T cells in non-severe SARS-CoV-2 infection. TCRdb re-derived calls from the 5' RACE reads in MiXCR, one entry per CDR3 protein. The repertoire holds 80,000 or so distinct CDR3 sequences, with about 11% as singletons. The sample here was whole blood, taken at baseline. All receptors derive from an adult who was a healthcare worker with PCR-confirmed SARS-CoV-2 infection or an uninfected control (not recorded which). CDR3s include the opening cysteine and the closing phenylalanine or tryptophan. A D gene is named only where the DNA matches it firmly. A clone size is listed for some rows: how often the clone was seen (once, few, many), or a class if it is expanded.

d_call | j_call | v_call | clone_size | cdr3_length | cdr3_nt | cdr3_aa
- | TRBJ1-1 | TRBV28 | many | 13 | TGTGCCAGCAGCTTACCTTTGAACACTGAAGCTTTCTTT | CASSLPLNTEAFF
- | TRBJ1-2 | TRBV6-1 | many | 14 | TGTGCCAGCAGTTTGGGGGGAAATTTTGATGGCTACACCTTC | CASSLGGNFDGYTF
- | TRBJ1-1 | TRBV7-2 | - | 14 | TGTGCCAGCAGCTCTTACAGGGTGAACACTGAAGCTTTCTTT | CASSSYRVNTEAFF
TRBD1 | TRBJ2-3 | TRBV25-1 | - | 15 | TGTGCCAGCAGTGGCCAATCGGGACAGGTAGATACGCAGTATTTT | CASSGQSGQVDTQYF
TRBD1 | TRBJ2-7 | TRBV7-2 | many | 13 | TGTGCCAGCAGTCCAGGACAGGTCTACGAGCAGTACTTC | CASSPGQVYEQYF
- | TRBJ2-1 | TRBV10-3 | few | 13 | TGTGCCATCACATTGGACCAAAACAATGAGCAGTTCTTC | CAITLDQNNEQFF
TRBD1 | TRBJ1-6 | TRBV6-5 | - | 13 | TGTGCCGCCGCCCAGGGGGAGGAATCACCCCTCCACTTT | CAAAQGEESPLHF
- | TRBJ1-2 | TRBV6-6 | - | 15 | TGTGCCAGCAGTTACGTTGGGGGCTGGGGCTATGGCTACACCTTC | CASSYVGGWGYGYTF
- | TRBJ2-7 | TRBV2 | - | 12 | TGTGCCAGCAACCGCCTCGGGTACGAGCAGTACTTC | CASNRLGYEQYF
- | TRBJ2-3 | TRBV12-3/TRBV12-4 | - | 16 | TGTGCCAGCAGCCAACCCCCTACAGGTAGCACAGATACGCAGTATTTT | CASSQPPTGSTDTQYF
- | TRBJ1-2 | TRBV19 | - | 12 | TGTGCCAGTACCCCGACCCTCGGCGGCTACACCTTC | CASTPTLGGYTF
TRBD2 | TRBJ2-3 | TRBV2 | few | 16 | TGTGCCAGACAATCTAGCGGGGGACCGGGGTCAGATACGCAGTATTTT | CARQSSGGPGSDTQYF
- | TRBJ2-2 | TRBV6-6 | many | 15 | TGTGCCAGCAGCCCGATGGGAGGGGGCACCGGGGAGCTGTTTTTT | CASSPMGGGTGELFF
TRBD2 | TRBJ2-7 | TRBV7-9 | few | 15 | TGTGCCAGCAGCTCCGGACTAGACAGAGGTTACGAGCAGTACTTC | CASSSGLDRGYEQYF
- | TRBJ2-7 | TRBV28 | many | 12 | TGTGCCGTGGTTCGGTCGACCGGCGAGCAGTACTTC | CAVVRSTGEQYF
- | TRBJ1-1 | TRBV20-1 | few | 10 | TGCAGTGCTAAACGACAGGAAGCTTTCTTT | CSAKRQEAFF
TRBD1 | TRBJ2-7 | TRBV6-5 | few | 17 | TGTGCCAGCAGTCGACTACCTCAGGGGGCGCAAGTCTACGAGCAGTACTTC | CASSRLPQGAQVYEQYF
- | TRBJ2-2 | TRBV6-5 | many | 15 | TGTGCCAGCAGTCCCCGATCGTCTAACACCGGGGAGCTGTTTTTT | CASSPRSSNTGELFF
TRBD1 | TRBJ2-3 | TRBV7-9 | few | 14 | TGTGCCAGCAGCTGGGGACAGGGGATTGATACGCAGTATTTT | CASSWGQGIDTQYF
- | TRBJ2-7 | TRBV27 | few | 12 | TGTGCCAGCAGCTATAAGTATTACGAGCAGTACTTC | CASSYKYYEQYF
- | TRBJ1-1 | TRBV11-2 | few | 15 | TGTGCCAGCAGCTTAGTTACCGGGCTGAACACTGAAGCTTTCTTT | CASSLVTGLNTEAFF
- | TRBJ1-1 | TRBV28 | many | 16 | TGTGCCAGCAGGACCGAGACTCCGAGAAGGAACACTGAAGCTTTCTTT | CASRTETPRRNTEAFF
- | TRBJ2-3 | TRBV5-4 | few | 16 | TGTGCCAGCAGCTGGGACTCAGGGCTCCGCACAGATACGCAGTATTTT | CASSWDSGLRTDTQYF
TRBD2 | TRBJ2-5 | TRBV7-3 | - | 20 | TGTGCCAGCAGCTTAACCGGGCTAGCGGGGGTTTCACGGAGGGAAGAGACCCAGTACTTC | CASSLTGLAGVSRREETQYF
TRBD1 | TRBJ2-1 | TRBV13 | few | 15 | TGTGCCAGCAGCCCCCGACAGGGCACTGGGCATGAGCAGTTCTTC | CASSPRQGTGHEQFF
- | TRBJ2-2 | TRBV27 | few | 16 | TGTGCCAGCAGCTACCAAGCAGGGGTTCACACCGGGGAGCTGTTTTTT | CASSYQAGVHTGELFF
- | TRBJ2-1 | TRBV14 | few | 15 | TGTGCCAGCAGCCAAGATCTAGGGGCTGTAGGGGAGCAGTTCTTC | CASSQDLGAVGEQFF
- | TRBJ2-7 | TRBV28 | few | 13 | TGTGCCAGCGGGCTTGGGGGTTCCGACGAGCAGTACTTC | CASGLGGSDEQYF
TRBD2 | TRBJ2-3 | TRBV4-2 | few | 17 | TGTGCCAGCAGCCAAGAAATTGGCGGGGGTGACGGAGATACGCAGTATTTT | CASSQEIGGGDGDTQYF
- | TRBJ2-2 | TRBV12-3/TRBV12-4 | - | 15 | TGTGCCAGCAGTTTTGCACCAGGGCGGGACGGGGAGCTGTTTTTT | CASSFAPGRDGELFF
- | TRBJ2-7 | TRBV10-3 | few | 13 | TGTGCCATCAGTGACCCGCAGGCCAACGAGCAGTACTTC | CAISDPQANEQYF
TRBD2 | TRBJ2-5 | TRBV28 | - | 13 | TGTGCCAGCAATAGCGGGTACCAAGAGACCCAGTACTTC | CASNSGYQETQYF
TRBD1 | TRBJ2-1 | TRBV3-1 | few | 15 | TGTGCCAGCAGCCGGGACAGGAGCTCCTACAATGAGCAGTTCTTC | CASSRDRSSYNEQFF
- | TRBJ2-7 | TRBV29-1 | many | 11 | TGCAGCGTCGAGATTAACTACGAGCAGTACTTC | CSVEINYEQYF